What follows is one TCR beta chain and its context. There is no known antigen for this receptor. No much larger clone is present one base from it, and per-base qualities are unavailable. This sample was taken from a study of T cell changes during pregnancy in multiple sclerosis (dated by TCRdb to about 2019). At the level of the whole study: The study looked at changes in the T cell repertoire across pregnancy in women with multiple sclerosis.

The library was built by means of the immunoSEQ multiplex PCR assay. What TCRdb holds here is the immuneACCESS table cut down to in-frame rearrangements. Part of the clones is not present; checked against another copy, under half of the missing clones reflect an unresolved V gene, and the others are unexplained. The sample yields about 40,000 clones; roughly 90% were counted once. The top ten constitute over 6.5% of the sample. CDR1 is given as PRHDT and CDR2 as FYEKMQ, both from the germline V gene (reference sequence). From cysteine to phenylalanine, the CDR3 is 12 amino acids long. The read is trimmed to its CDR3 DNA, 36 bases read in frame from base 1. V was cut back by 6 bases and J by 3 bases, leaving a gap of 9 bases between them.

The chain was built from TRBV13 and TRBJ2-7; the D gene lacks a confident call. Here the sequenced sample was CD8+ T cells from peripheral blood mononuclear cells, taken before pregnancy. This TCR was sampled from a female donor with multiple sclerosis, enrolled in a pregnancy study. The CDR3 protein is CASRLTGYEQYF. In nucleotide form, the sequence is TGTGCCAGCAGACTGACTGGCTACGAGCAGTACTTC. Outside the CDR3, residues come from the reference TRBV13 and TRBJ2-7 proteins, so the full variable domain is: AAGVIQSPRHLIKEKRETATLKCYPIPRHDTVYWYQQGPGQDPQFLISFYEKMQSDKGSIPDRFSAQQFSDYHSELNMSSLELGDSALYFCASRLTGYEQYFGPGTRLTVT.